The entry below gives a single TCR beta chain sequence along with its context. The antigen is unknown. These data originate in a study of identical twins. V dropped 0 bases and J dropped 4; count of bases not matched to a gene: 5. The CDR3 has 16 amino acids. Germline lookup yields CDR1 SGHRS and CDR2 YFSETQ. Broader study findings: Out-of-frame sharing of TCR alpha in monozygotic twins was underestimated by models. Low generation-probability sequences were in excess among twin-shared out-of-frame alpha sequences. Analyses of zero insertions could, in part, be confounded by invariant MAIT and iNKT cells.

TCRdb redid the calling of the 5' RACE reads with MiXCR, one entry per CDR3 protein. Among approximately 890,000 distinct CDR3 sequences listed, roughly an eighth were seen once. The same sample was also studied in work on yellow fever vaccine responses in identical twins.

The chain joins TRBV5-1 to TRBJ2-2, with 8 bases that match TRBD1. The receptor was derived from a woman under 30 in good health. Sequenced: PBMCs. CDR3 coding DNA: TGCGCCAGCAGCTTGGTAGGACAGGGAGGCACCGGGGAGCTGTTTTTT. Its protein is CASSLVGQGGTGELFF.